The sequence of this TCR beta chain was determined in a study of technical replicates of blood from several donors. Data came from immunoSEQ multiplex PCR; TCRdb stores just in-frame clones and leaves some out. Among approximately 77,000 clones listed, approximately 94% were seen once. Trimming at V came to 8 bases and at J to 2 bases, leaving 15 bases not matched to a gene. Germline CDR1 and CDR2: KGHSH and LQKENI. This CDR3 is built from 17 residues. Input material: T cells isolated from PBMCs. This chain links TRBV18 with TRBJ2-7; TRBD1 matches at 10 bases. This sequence was found in a human donor in good health. The chain's CDR3 is CASHLPGTGDLTYEQYF. The CDR3 nucleotides are TGTGCCAGCCACCTTCCAGGGACAGGGGATCTAACCTACGAGCAGTACTTC.